Listed below are T cell receptor beta chains from one sample, sequenced in a study of T cells in Graves' hyperthyroidism and ophthalmopathy. TCRdb independently ran MiXCR on the multiplex PCR reads; one entry per CDR3 protein. Of around 420,000 distinct CDR3 sequences listed, more than 15% are singletons. Sequencing used blood. These receptors all come from a woman aged 18-30 years with Graves' hyperthyroidism. The CDR3 runs from the conserved cysteine through the conserved F or W. D genes are given only for firm matches. A row's size may be missing; if present it is once, few, many or a size class.

v_gene,d_gene,j_gene,abundance,CDR3aa,CDR3nt
TRBV18,TRBD2,TRBJ2-3,many,CASSLDTSGVLKGQYF,TGTGCCAGCTCACTGGATACTAGCGGAGTTTTAAAGGGGCAGTATTTT
TRBV20-1,TRBD1,TRBJ2-7,many,CSARYGTGSSYEQYF,TGCAGTGCTCGCTACGGGACAGGGAGCTCCTACGAGCAGTACTTC
TRBV6-1,-,TRBJ1-6,many,CASSATLGLADSPLHF,TGTGCCAGCAGTGCAACCCTGGGACTAGCAGATTCACCCCTCCACTTT
TRBV5-1,TRBD1,TRBJ1-4,many,CASSLMAGGPGAREKLFF,TGCGCCAGCAGCTTGATGGCAGGGGGCCCGGGGGCGAGAGAAAAACTGTTTTTT
TRBV5-1,TRBD2,TRBJ2-7,few,CASSVLAGLAGVGQYF,TGCGCCAGCAGCGTCCTGGCCGGACTAGCGGGAGTGGGGCAGTACTTC
TRBV29-1,-,TRBJ1-2,few,CSVDSFYGYTF,TGCAGCGTTGACTCCTTCTATGGCTACACCTTC
TRBV20-1,-,TRBJ2-1,many,CSVHMGGEQFF,TGCAGTGTTCATATGGGTGGCGAGCAGTTCTTC
TRBV6-6,-,TRBJ1-6,few,CASSYGEAHNSPLHF,TGTGCCAGCAGTTACGGGGAAGCTCATAATTCACCCCTCCACTTT
TRBV11-2,TRBD1,TRBJ2-2,many,CASSFWDRTNTGELFF,TGTGCCAGCAGCTTCTGGGACAGGACGAACACCGGGGAGCTGTTTTTT
TRBV7-3,TRBD1,TRBJ2-1,-,CASSPMSGTGDFNEQFF,TGTGCCAGCAGCCCCATGTCCGGGACAGGGGATTTCAATGAGCAGTTCTTC
TRBV7-8,TRBD1,TRBJ1-2,many,CASSLDRGLYGYTF,TGTGCCAGCAGCCTGGACAGGGGGTTGTATGGCTACACCTTC
TRBV6-1,TRBD2,TRBJ2-2,many,CASSWTSGSTGELFF,TGTGCCAGCAGTTGGACTAGCGGGAGCACCGGGGAGCTGTTTTTT
TRBV7-2,-,TRBJ1-1,-,CASSLEFDRANTEAFF,TGTGCCAGCAGCTTAGAGTTCGACAGAGCGAACACTGAAGCTTTCTTT
TRBV3-1,TRBD2,TRBJ2-7,many,CASSQEGGGNEQYF,TGTGCCAGCAGCCAAGAGGGGGGGGGGAACGAGCAGTACTTC
TRBV30,-,TRBJ1-2,many,CAWSVRVTLGYGYTF,TGTGCCTGGAGTGTACGAGTTACCCTTGGGTATGGCTACACCTTC
TRBV19,-,TRBJ2-1,-,CASTQVGEQFF,TGTGCCAGTACCCAAGTTGGAGAGCAGTTCTTC
TRBV11-1,TRBD1,TRBJ1-5,many,CASSPTGAGQPQHF,TGTGCCAGCAGCCCGACAGGGGCGGGTCAGCCCCAGCATTTT
TRBV10-3,-,TRBJ2-7,-,CAISTGPGDSEQYF,TGTGCCATCAGTACCGGGCCGGGAGATTCCGAGCAGTACTTC
TRBV5-5,-,TRBJ1-2,many,CASSPRDDSFYGYTF,TGTGCCAGCAGCCCACGGGACGATTCCTTCTATGGCTACACCTTC
TRBV2,-,TRBJ2-2,few,CASRTRDTGELFF,TGTGCCAGCAGGACCAGAGACACCGGGGAGCTGTTTTTT
TRBV6-1,-,TRBJ1-5,few,CASGGKVGQPQHF,TGTGCCAGCGGCGGAAAGGTTGGTCAGCCCCAGCATTTT
TRBV6-1,TRBD2,TRBJ2-3,-,CASRGGGSTDTQYF,TGTGCCAGCAGGGGGGGGGGGAGCACAGATACGCAGTATTTT
TRBV6-4,TRBD2,TRBJ2-1,many,CASSGSSGGHNEQFF,TGTGCCAGCAGTGGCTCGAGCGGGGGGCACAATGAGCAGTTCTTC
TRBV6-6,-,TRBJ2-2,-,CASSYSLGSGMNTGELFF,TGTGCCAGCAGTTACAGCCTCGGGTCGGGGATGAACACCGGGGAGCTGTTTTTT
TRBV20-1,TRBD2,TRBJ2-1,few,CSAPPAGGLWNEQFF,TGCAGTGCCCCCCCAGCGGGGGGCCTCTGGAATGAGCAGTTCTTC
TRBV7-9,TRBD1,TRBJ2-1,many,CASSLGRSGQGFNEQFF,TGTGCCAGCAGCTTAGGGCGGTCGGGACAGGGGTTCAATGAGCAGTTCTTC
TRBV9,TRBD1,TRBJ2-4,-,CASSVEGQGLFKNIQYF,TGTGCCAGCAGCGTAGAGGGACAGGGGTTGTTCAAAAACATTCAGTACTTC
TRBV12-3/TRBV12-4,TRBD1,TRBJ2-4,many,CASSLGQGANIQYF,TGTGCCAGCAGTTTGGGACAGGGGGCGAACATTCAGTACTTC
TRBV15,-,TRBJ1-4,-,CATSSSSGTNEKLFF,TGTGCCACCAGCTCTTCTTCGGGAACTAATGAAAAACTGTTTTTT
TRBV6-1,-,TRBJ1-2,-,CASVLVGEGFSYGYTF,TGTGCCAGCGTCTTGGTGGGAGAGGGGTTCAGCTATGGCTACACCTTC
TRBV7-8,TRBD1,TRBJ2-1,few,CASSLKRTGPNEQFF,TGTGCCAGCAGCTTAAAGAGGACAGGGCCCAATGAGCAGTTCTTC
TRBV28,-,TRBJ2-7,many,CASNGNYEQYF,TGTGCCAGCAATGGAAACTACGAGCAGTACTTC
TRBV7-9,-,TRBJ1-6,many,CASSLDGSPLHF,TGTGCCAGCAGCTTAGATGGTTCACCCCTCCACTTT
TRBV20-1,-,TRBJ1-1,many,CSARGGGTTEAFF,TGCAGTGCTAGAGGGGGAGGGACCACTGAAGCTTTCTTT
TRBV6-1,-,TRBJ1-4,many,CASRAQASEKLFF,TGTGCCAGCAGGGCCCAGGCATCTGAAAAACTGTTTTTT
TRBV5-1,TRBD1,TRBJ1-3,-,CASSLRMAGGENTIYF,TGCGCCAGCAGCTTGAGGATGGCAGGGGGAGAAAACACCATATATTTT
TRBV20-1,-,TRBJ1-2,many,CSARDPGRGDGYTF,TGCAGTGCTAGAGATCCGGGCAGGGGCGATGGCTACACCTTC
TRBV11-2,-,TRBJ1-5,many,CASSLGLGQPQHF,TGTGCCAGCAGCCTGGGGTTGGGCCAGCCCCAGCATTTT
TRBV28,TRBD1,TRBJ2-5,-,CASTRGQGAETQYF,TGTGCCAGCACCCGGGGACAGGGGGCAGAGACCCAGTACTTC
TRBV15,TRBD1,TRBJ2-1,few,CATSRETGGNEQFF,TGTGCCACCAGCAGAGAAACAGGGGGCAATGAGCAGTTCTTC
TRBV30,TRBD1,TRBJ2-7,many,CAWRGQGVYEQYF,TGTGCCTGGAGGGGTCAGGGGGTTTACGAGCAGTACTTC
TRBV9,-,TRBJ2-7,many,CASSVGSGSYEQYF,TGTGCCAGCAGCGTAGGGTCGGGCTCCTACGAGCAGTACTTC
TRBV5-5,-,TRBJ1-6,-,CASSLVPGSYNSPLHF,TGTGCCAGCAGCTTGGTTCCGGGCTCCTATAATTCACCCCTCCACTTT
TRBV6-5,TRBD2,TRBJ2-5,many,CASSYSWGQREQYF,TGTGCCAGCAGTTACTCTTGGGGGCAGCGGGAGCAGTACTTC
TRBV2,-,TRBJ2-7,many,CASTGSTSYEQYF,TGTGCCAGCACTGGGAGCACCTCCTACGAGCAGTACTTC
TRBV5-1,-,TRBJ2-7,many,CASSRGGQGATYEQYF,TGCGCCAGCAGCCGGGGGGGGCAGGGGGCAACCTACGAGCAGTACTTC
TRBV10-3,TRBD2,TRBJ2-1,-,CAISSGGDREVPYNEQFF,TGTGCCATCAGCAGCGGGGGGGATAGGGAGGTCCCCTACAATGAGCAGTTCTTC
TRBV6-5,TRBD2,TRBJ2-1,few,CASSYSPGLRNEQFF,TGTGCCAGCAGTTACTCGCCGGGACTAAGGAATGAGCAGTTCTTC